This T cell receptor (beta chain) was sequenced for a study of T-cell memory formation after mild COVID-19. MiXCR was run by TCRdb on the 5' RACE reads, yielding one entry per CDR3 protein. Of 200,000 to 250,000 distinct CDR3 sequences listed, more than 8% are singletons. CDR3 length equals 13 residues. Per germline, CDR1 KGHDR and CDR2 SFDVKD. The V segment lost 6 bases and the J segment 3 bases; nucleotides outside the gene matches: 1. The chain combines TRBV24-1 with TRBJ2-1; TRBD1 agrees at 7 bases. The source of this sequence is a young man who had mild COVID-19 (a few samples of this study predate the infection). Cell type and time point are not known. Material: PBMCs or a T cell subset sorted from them (not recorded which). The CDR3 reads CATSRDSYNEQFF. The CDR3 region has the DNA TGTGCCACCAGTCGGGACAGCTACAATGAGCAGTTCTTC.